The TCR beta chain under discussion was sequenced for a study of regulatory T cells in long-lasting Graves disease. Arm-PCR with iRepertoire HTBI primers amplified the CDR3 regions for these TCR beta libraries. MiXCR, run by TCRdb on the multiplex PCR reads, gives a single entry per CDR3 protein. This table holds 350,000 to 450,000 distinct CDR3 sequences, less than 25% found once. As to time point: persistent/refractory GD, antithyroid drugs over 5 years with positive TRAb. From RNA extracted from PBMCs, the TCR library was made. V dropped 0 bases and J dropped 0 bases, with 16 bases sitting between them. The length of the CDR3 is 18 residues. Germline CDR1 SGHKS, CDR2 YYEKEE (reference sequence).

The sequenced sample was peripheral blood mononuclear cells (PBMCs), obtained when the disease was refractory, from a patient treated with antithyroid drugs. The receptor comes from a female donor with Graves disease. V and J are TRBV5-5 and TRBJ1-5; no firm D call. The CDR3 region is CASSLAGWGADSNQPQHF. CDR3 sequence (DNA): TGTGCCAGCAGCTTGGCCGGATGGGGTGCGGATAGCAATCAGCCCCAGCATTTT.